These 6 T cell receptor beta chains share one sample of origin, sequenced in a study of T cell repertoires in cytomegalovirus infection. TCRdb re-called the reads with MiXCR, one entry per CDR3 protein. The table records around 300,000 distinct CDR3 sequences, about 26% of them present only once. The sequencing input was PBMCs. The receptors stem from a human donor in good health (CMV status not recorded). Some clones in this sample may be carry-over from other donors' samples.

This chain connects TRBV7-2 to TRBJ2-4; D not certain. Trimming pared 5 bases from V and 9 bases from J, leaving 11 bases between. The CDR3 sequence is 12 residues long. In germline, CDR1 is SGHTA, CDR2 FQGNSA. DNA for the CDR3: TGTGCCAGCAGCAAGATTAGCATCATTCAGTACTTC. Residues: CASSKISIIQYF. The full variable domain, completed using reference TRBV7-2 and TRBJ2-4, is GAGVSQSPSNKVTEKGKDVELRCDPISGHTALYWYRQSLGQGLEFLIYFQGNSAPDKSGLPSDRFSAERTGGSVSTLTIQRTQQEDSAVYLCASSKISIIQYFGAGTRLSVL.

The V and J genes are TRBV6-1 and TRBJ2-6, with D perhaps assigned TRBD1 or TRBD2 (5 bases each). CDR1 MNHNS and CDR2 SASEGT come from the germline V gene. Between the trimmed V and J ends, which lost 1 base and 0 bases, there was a span of 19 bases. The CDR3 runs to 20 residues. The CDR3 here is CASSEEERGRANSGANVLTF. The CDR3 nucleotides read TGTGCCAGCAGTGAAGAGGAGAGGGGCAGGGCAAACTCTGGGGCCAACGTCCTGACTTTC.

This chain links TRBV29-1 with TRBJ2-2; 7 bases are shared with TRBD1. This CDR3 spans 14 amino acids. Trimming cost V 5 bases and J 0 bases; bases outside gene matches: 3. Germline CDR1 and CDR2: SQVTM and ANQGSEA. CDR3 sequence: CSVTGTANTGELFF. The CDR3 DNA sequence: TGCAGCGTTACCGGGACAGCGAACACCGGGGAGCTGTTTTTT.

This clonotype was counted at least ten times. The chain has TRBV12-3 or TRBV12-4 and TRBJ1-1; unclear D gene. Trimming cost V 5 bases and J 8 bases, with 12 bases left between them. The CDR3 has 12 residues. The CDR3 reads CASSLGYGEAFF. The CDR3 coding sequence is TGTGCCAGCAGTCTTGGATACGGAGAAGCTTTCTTT.

The chain couples TRBV12-3 or TRBV12-4 to TRBJ1-2; 11 bases match TRBD1. The V and J ends lost 5 bases and 8 bases, in that order; junction bases with no gene match: 7. The CDR3 totals 14 residues. In DNA, the CDR3 is TGTGCCAGCAGTCGGACAGGGGGCTCGCGGGGCTACACCTTC. This encodes CASSRTGGSRGYTF.

This clonotype showed up many times. This chain connects TRBV7-2 to TRBJ1-5; D gene uncertain. The ends were cut back, 3 bases at V and 6 bases at J, with 9 bases in the middle. This CDR3 has 13 amino acids. Germline V gene data show CDR1 as SGHTA and CDR2 as FQGNSA. Here the CDR3 reads CASSLGRGQPQHF. Written as DNA, the CDR3 is TGTGCCAGCAGCTTGGGCCGCGGTCAGCCCCAGCATTTT.